The clone carrying this T cell receptor beta chain appeared a few times. From the RT-PCR reads, TCRdb called clonotypes with MiXCR, one entry per CDR3 protein. The sample consists of about 700,000 distinct CDR3 sequences, more than 13% of them appearing once. This CDR3 has 16 residues. V shed 3 bases and J shed 1 base, with 15 bases lying between them. The sample taken for sequencing was memory CD4+ T cells from blood. The source is a female donor in good health, serving as a healthy control. The gene calls are TRBV12-3 or TRBV12-4 and TRBJ2-5; perhaps D is TRBD1 or TRBD2 (5 bases each). The CDR3 loop reads CASSLRDGQSQETQYF. The CDR3 bases are TGTGCCAGCAGTTTGAGGGACGGTCAATCCCAAGAGACCCAGTACTTC.